At least ten counts were recorded for the clone carrying this T cell receptor beta chain. TCRdb reprocessed the 5' RACE reads with MiXCR, giving one entry per CDR3 protein. The data contain approximately 22,000 distinct CDR3 sequences, approximately 6.2% of them seen just once; the ten biggest clones take up 30% to 40%. Time point in this sample: sample taken at primary tumor resection. The cohort: over 70 early-stage, untreated non-small cell lung cancer patients. Sequencing of whole RNA from tumor, nontumor lung or frozen PBMC involved no sorting. This sample is part of a study of spatial heterogeneity in lung cancer. J lost 0 bases, V lost 4 bases, and 6 bases had no gene match. The CDR3 is 15 amino acids. Looked up from germline, CDR1 is MNHEY and CDR2 is SMNVEV (reference sequence).

This sequence was found in a male donor with early-stage non-small cell lung cancer. This chain joins TRBV27 and TRBJ2-7, with 7 nucleotides matching TRBD1. The sequenced sample was PBMCs, obtained at surgery. In nucleotides, the CDR3 is TGTGCCAGCAGTTGGGACAGACTGAGCTCCTACGAGCAGTACTTC. Residues: CASSWDRLSSYEQYF.